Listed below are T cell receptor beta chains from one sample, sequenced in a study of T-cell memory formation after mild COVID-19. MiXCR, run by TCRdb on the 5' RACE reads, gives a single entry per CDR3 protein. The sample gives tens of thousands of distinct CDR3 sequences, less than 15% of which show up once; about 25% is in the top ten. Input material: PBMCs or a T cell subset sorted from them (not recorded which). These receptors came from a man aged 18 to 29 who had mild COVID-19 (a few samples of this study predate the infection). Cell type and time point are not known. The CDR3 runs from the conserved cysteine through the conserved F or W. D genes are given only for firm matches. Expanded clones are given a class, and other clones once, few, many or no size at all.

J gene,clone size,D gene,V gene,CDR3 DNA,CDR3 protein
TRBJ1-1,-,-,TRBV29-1,TGCAGCGTTGTAGGGCTCCATCGCTCCACTGAAGCTTTCTTT,CSVVGLHRSTEAFF
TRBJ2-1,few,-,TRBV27,TGTGCCAGCAGTTTCGGGATTGAGCAGTTCTTC,CASSFGIEQFF
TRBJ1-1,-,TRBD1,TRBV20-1,TGCAGTGCTAGAGAAGTTGGGGACAGGGGCACTGAAGCTTTCTTT,CSAREVGDRGTEAFF
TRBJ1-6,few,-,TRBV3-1,TGTGCCAGCAGCCAATCGGGAGATAATTCACCCCTCCACTTT,CASSQSGDNSPLHF
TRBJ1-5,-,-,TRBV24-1,TGTGCCACCAGTCGGCCAGGGAGCAATCAGCCCCAGCATTTT,CATSRPGSNQPQHF
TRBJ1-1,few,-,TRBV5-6,TGTGCCAGCAGCTCCTTACAGAGCTCGGGCACTGAAGCTTTCTTT,CASSSLQSSGTEAFF
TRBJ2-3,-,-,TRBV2,TGTGCCAGCAGTGTTCGTGATACGCAGTATTTT,CASSVRDTQYF
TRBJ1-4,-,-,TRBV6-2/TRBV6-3,TGTGCCAGCAGTCCCGGGGATGAAAAACTGTTTTTT,CASSPGDEKLFF
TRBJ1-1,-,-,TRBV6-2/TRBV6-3,TGTGCCAGCAGTTACAGGGGTCATGAAGCTTTCTTT,CASSYRGHEAFF
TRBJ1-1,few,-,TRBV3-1,TGTGCCAGCAGCCTCGGAGGGCGGGGGAACACTGAAGCTTTCTTT,CASSLGGRGNTEAFF
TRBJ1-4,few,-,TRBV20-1,TGCAGTGCTAGACCAGCCATAGAGAATGAAAAACTGTTTTTT,CSARPAIENEKLFF
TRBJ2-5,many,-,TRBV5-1,TGCGCCAGCAGCTTGGCGGACACCTCCTCGGGGGAGACCCAGTACTTC,CASSLADTSSGETQYF
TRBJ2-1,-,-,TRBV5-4,TGTGCCAGCAGCTTGCATGGGGCATATGAGCAGTTCTTC,CASSLHGAYEQFF
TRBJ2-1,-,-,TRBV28,TGTGCCAGCAGGGACCCTTGGGGGAACGAGCAGTTCTTC,CASRDPWGNEQFF
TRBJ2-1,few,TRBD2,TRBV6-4,TGTGCCAGCAGTGACCAGCGGGGGGGCCTGAATGAGCAGTTCTTC,CASSDQRGGLNEQFF
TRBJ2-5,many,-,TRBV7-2,TGTGCCAGCAGCTTAGGGGCGGGTAGCTCGGAGACCCAGTACTTC,CASSLGAGSSETQYF
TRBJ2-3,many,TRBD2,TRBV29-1,TGCAGCGTTTCCCCTGCGAGCGGGGGTGTCGCAGATACGCAGTATTTT,CSVSPASGGVADTQYF
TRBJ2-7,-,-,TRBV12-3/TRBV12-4,TGTGCCAGCAGTCCCCCTCCGGGATACGAGCAGTACTTC,CASSPPPGYEQYF
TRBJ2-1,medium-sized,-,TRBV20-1,TGCAGTGCTAGAGGATTGCGGGCTAACAATGAGCAGTTCTTC,CSARGLRANNEQFF
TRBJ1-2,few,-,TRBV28,TGTGCCAGCAGCTCCCACATACAGGGCGACTATGGCTACACCTTC,CASSSHIQGDYGYTF
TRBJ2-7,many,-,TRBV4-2,TGTGCCAGCAGCCCGGACACATCCTACGAGCAGTACTTC,CASSPDTSYEQYF
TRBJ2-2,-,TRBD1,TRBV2,TGTGCCATAAATACAGGGGGAATGGACACCGGGGAGCTGTTTTTT,CAINTGGMDTGELFF
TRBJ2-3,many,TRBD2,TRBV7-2,TGTGCCAGCAGCTGGATAGCCGGGACTAGCGGGGAGACAGATACGCAGTATTTT,CASSWIAGTSGETDTQYF
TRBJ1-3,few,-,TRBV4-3,TGCGCCAGCAGCCAAGAGCCCCGCTCTGGAAACACCATATATTTT,CASSQEPRSGNTIYF
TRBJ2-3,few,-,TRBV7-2,TGTGCCAGCAGCTCAGCAAAGGCGGATACGCAGTATTTT,CASSSAKADTQYF
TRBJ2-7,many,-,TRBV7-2,TGTGCCAGCAGCTTAGCCGGGTTAGATTCCTACGGTGGGTACTTC,CASSLAGLDSYGGYF
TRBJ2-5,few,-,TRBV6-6,TGTGCCAGTCAGGGGACCGACGAGACCCAGTACTTC,CASQGTDETQYF
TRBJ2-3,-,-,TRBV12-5,TGTGCTAGTGGTACCGGACAGCAAGATACGCAGTATTTT,CASGTGQQDTQYF
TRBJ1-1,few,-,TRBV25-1,TGTGCCAGCAGTGAATCGGGGGGTGCTGAAGCTTTCTTT,CASSESGGAEAFF
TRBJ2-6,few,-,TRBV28,TGTGCCAGCAGTTTTCGCGGCAGGCTGGACGTCCTGACTTTC,CASSFRGRLDVLTF
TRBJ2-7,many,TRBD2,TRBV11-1,TGTGCCAGCAGCATTACTAGCGGGGAGACCTACGAGCAGTACTTC,CASSITSGETYEQYF
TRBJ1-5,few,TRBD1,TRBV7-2,TGTGCCAGCAGCCTCCGACAGGGCGATCAGCCCCAGCATTTT,CASSLRQGDQPQHF
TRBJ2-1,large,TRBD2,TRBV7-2,TGTGCCAGCAGCTTAGGACTAGCGGGGGGCAATGAGCAGTTCTTC,CASSLGLAGGNEQFF
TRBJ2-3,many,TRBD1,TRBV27,TGTGCCAGCAAGTCGACAGGGGTCGCAGATACGCAGTATTTT,CASKSTGVADTQYF
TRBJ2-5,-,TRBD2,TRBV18,TGTGCCAGCTCACCAGGGGAGGGCCAGTACTTC,CASSPGEGQYF
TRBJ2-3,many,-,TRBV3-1,TGTGCCAGCAGTCCGACAGTGGGTCATACAGATACGCAGTATTTT,CASSPTVGHTDTQYF
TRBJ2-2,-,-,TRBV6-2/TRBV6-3,TGTGCCAGCAGTAGGGGGAAGGACCACACCGGGGAGCTGTTTTTT,CASSRGKDHTGELFF
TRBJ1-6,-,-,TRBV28,TGTGCGGGTGGGGATAGCTCCTATAATTCACCCCTCCACTTT,CAGGDSSYNSPLHF
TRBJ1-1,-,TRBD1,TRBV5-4,TGTGCCAGCAGCTCCACGACCCCGACAGGGGGGACTGAAGCTTTCTTT,CASSSTTPTGGTEAFF
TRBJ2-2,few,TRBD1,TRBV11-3,TGTGCCAGCAGCACGACAACAGGGGGATACGGCGGGGAGCTGTTTTTT,CASSTTTGGYGGELFF
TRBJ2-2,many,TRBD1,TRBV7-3,TGTGCCAGCAGCCGCATGGTTGGGACAGGGACCGGGGAGCTGTTTTTT,CASSRMVGTGTGELFF
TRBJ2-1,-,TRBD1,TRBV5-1,TGCGCCAGCAGCTTGGCCGAGGGACAGTTAGGGAATGAGCAGTTCTTC,CASSLAEGQLGNEQFF
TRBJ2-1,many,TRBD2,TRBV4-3,TGCGCCAGCAGCCCCGGGACTAGCTCCTACAATGAGCAGTTCTTC,CASSPGTSSYNEQFF
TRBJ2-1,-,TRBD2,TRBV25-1,TGTGCCAGCAGAGGAGCGGGGGTGAATGAGCAGTTCTTC,CASRGAGVNEQFF
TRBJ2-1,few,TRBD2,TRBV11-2,TGTGCCAGCAGCCGCGGGCTTAGCGGGGGGTCCTCCTACAATGAGCAGTTCTTC,CASSRGLSGGSSYNEQFF
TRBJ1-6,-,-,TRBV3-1,TGTGCCAGCGGCTCCGCAGCCGATTCACCCCTCCACTTT,CASGSAADSPLHF
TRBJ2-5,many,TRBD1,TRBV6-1,TGTGCCAGCAGTGAAGCGACAGGGGGCCAAGAGACCCAGTACTTC,CASSEATGGQETQYF
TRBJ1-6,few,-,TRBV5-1,TGCGCCAGCAGCTTGTGGGGGGCTAGTAATTCACCCCTCCACTTT,CASSLWGASNSPLHF